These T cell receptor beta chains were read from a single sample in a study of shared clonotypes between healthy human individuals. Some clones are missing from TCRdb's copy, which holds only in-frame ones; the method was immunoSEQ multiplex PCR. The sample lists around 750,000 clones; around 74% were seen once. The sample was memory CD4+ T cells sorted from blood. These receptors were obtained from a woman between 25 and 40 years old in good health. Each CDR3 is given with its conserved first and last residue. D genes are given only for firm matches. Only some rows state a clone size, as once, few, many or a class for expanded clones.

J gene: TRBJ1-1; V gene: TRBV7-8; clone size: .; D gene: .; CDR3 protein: CASSLLEQQAFF; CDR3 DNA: TGTGCCAGCAGTCTCTTGGAGCAGCAAGCTTTCTTT
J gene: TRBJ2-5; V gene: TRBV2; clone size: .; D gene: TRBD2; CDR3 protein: CASSDYGGSGETQYF; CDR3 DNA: TGTGCCAGCAGTGACTATGGCGGGAGTGGGGAGACCCAGTACTTC
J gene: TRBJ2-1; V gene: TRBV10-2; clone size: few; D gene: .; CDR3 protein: CASSESASYNEQFF; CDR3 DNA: TGCGCCAGCAGTGAGTCAGCTTCCTACAATGAGCAGTTCTTC
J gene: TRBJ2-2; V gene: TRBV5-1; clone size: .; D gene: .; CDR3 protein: CASSSSGTVSDTGELFF; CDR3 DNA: TGCGCCAGCAGCTCCTCAGGGACTGTTTCGGACACCGGGGAGCTGTTTTTT
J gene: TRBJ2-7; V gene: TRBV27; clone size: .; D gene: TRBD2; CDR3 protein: CASSLSPAGGPPGYEQYF; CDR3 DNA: TGTGCCAGCAGTTTATCTCCAGCGGGAGGCCCTCCGGGCTACGAGCAGTACTTC
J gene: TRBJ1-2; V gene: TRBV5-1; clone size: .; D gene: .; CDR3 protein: CASSPLGNREDYTF; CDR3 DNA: TGCGCCAGCAGCCCCCTCGGGAACAGGGAAGACTACACCTTC
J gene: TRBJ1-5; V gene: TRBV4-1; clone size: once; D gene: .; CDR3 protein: CASSQDGSWVQPQHF; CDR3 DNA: TGCGCCAGCAGCCAGGACGGAAGTTGGGTACAGCCCCAGCATTTT
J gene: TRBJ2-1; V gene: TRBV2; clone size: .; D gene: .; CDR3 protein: CATSKDSYNEQFF; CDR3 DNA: TGTGCCACCTCTAAAGACAGCTACAATGAGCAGTTCTTC
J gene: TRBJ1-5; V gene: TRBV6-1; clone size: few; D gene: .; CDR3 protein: CASSLNNQPQHF; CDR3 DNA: TGTGCCAGCAGTCTCAACAATCAGCCCCAGCATTTT
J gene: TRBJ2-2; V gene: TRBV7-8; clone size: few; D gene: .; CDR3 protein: CASSPLGVSGNTGELFF; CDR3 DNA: TGTGCCAGCAGCCCTCTTGGGGTGAGCGGGAACACCGGGGAGCTGTTTTTT
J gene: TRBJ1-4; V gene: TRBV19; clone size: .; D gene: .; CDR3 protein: CASSRRNEKLFF; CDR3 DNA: TGTGCCAGTAGTAGAAGAAATGAAAAACTGTTTTTT
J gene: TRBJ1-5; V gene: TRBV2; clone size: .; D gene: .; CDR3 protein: CASRYSNQPQHF; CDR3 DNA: TGTGCCAGCCGTTATAGCAATCAGCCCCAGCATTTT
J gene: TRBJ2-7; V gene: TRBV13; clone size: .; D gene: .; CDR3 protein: CASSFYMGEQYF; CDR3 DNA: TGTGCCAGCAGCTTCTATATGGGCGAGCAGTACTTC
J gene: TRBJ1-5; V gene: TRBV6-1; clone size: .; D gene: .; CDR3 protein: CASLNAPFGNQPQHF; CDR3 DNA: TGTGCCAGCTTGAATGCCCCGTTTGGAAATCAGCCCCAGCATTTT
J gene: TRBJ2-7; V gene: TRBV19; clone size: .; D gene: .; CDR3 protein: CATQRRGRDSYEQYF; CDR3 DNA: TGTGCCACACAACGACGGGGCCGGGATTCCTACGAGCAGTACTTC
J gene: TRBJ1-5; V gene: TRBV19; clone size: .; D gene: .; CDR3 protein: CASTRGPSGLNQPQHF; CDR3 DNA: TGTGCCAGTACCCGAGGACCTAGCGGACTCAATCAGCCCCAGCATTTT
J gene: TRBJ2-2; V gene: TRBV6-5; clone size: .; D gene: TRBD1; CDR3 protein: CATQRQGEGTGELFF; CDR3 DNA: TGTGCCACGCAAAGACAGGGGGAAGGCACCGGGGAGCTGTTTTTT
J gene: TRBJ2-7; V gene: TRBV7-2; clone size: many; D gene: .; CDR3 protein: CASSPGGTAYEQYF; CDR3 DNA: TGTGCCAGCAGCCCAGGGGGGACAGCCTACGAGCAGTACTTC
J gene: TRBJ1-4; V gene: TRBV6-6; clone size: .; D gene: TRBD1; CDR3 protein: CASSSRDRSNEKLFF; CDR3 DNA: TGTGCCAGCAGTTCCAGGGACAGGTCGAATGAAAAACTGTTTTTT
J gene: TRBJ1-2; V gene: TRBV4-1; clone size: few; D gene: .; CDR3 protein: CASSQPVRANYGYTF; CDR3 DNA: TGCGCCAGCAGCCAACCGGTACGAGCTAACTATGGCTACACCTTC
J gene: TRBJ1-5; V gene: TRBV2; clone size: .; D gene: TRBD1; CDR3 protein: CASSRDRDQPQHF; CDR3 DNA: TGTGCCAGCAGCCGGGACAGAGATCAGCCCCAGCATTTT
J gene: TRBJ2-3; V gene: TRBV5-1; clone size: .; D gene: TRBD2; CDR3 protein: CASSLRTSGSRTSQYF; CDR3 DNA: TGCGCCAGCAGCTTAAGGACTAGCGGGTCTCGGACGTCGCAGTATTTT
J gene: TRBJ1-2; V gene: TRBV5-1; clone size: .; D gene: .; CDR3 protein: CASMESWGARGYGYTF; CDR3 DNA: TGCGCCAGCATGGAGAGTTGGGGGGCGCGAGGCTATGGCTACACCTTC
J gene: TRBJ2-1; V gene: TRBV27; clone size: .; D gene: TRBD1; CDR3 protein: CASLKWTGAPLQFF; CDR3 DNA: TGTGCCAGCCTTAAATGGACAGGGGCACCTTTGCAGTTCTTC
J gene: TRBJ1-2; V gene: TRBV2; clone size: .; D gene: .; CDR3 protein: CASRPLGPGYTF; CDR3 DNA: TGTGCCAGCAGACCCCTGGGGCCTGGCTACACCTTC
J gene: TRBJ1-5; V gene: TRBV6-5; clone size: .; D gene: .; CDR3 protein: CASRRQINQPQHF; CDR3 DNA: TGTGCCAGCAGAAGACAGATCAATCAGCCCCAGCATTTT
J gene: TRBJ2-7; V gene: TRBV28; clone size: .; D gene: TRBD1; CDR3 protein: CASKRSGTGGEQYF; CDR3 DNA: TGTGCCAGCAAACGATCCGGGACAGGGGGCGAGCAGTACTTC
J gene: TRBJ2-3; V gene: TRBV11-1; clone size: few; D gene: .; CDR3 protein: CASSDVRGPSDTQYF; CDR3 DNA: TGTGCCAGCAGCGACGTTAGGGGTCCGTCAGATACGCAGTATTTT
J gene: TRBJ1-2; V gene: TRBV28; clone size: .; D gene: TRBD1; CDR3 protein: CASRSQTGNYGYTF; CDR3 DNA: TGTGCCAGCAGGTCCCAGACAGGGAACTATGGCTACACCTTC
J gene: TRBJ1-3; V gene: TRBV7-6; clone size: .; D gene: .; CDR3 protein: CASSLASGWTVGNTIYF; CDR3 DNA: TGTGCCAGCAGCTTAGCGTCTGGGTGGACGGTCGGAAACACCATATATTTT
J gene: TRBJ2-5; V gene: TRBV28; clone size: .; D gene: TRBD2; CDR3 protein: CAAQPGLAGGPRETQYF; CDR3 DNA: TGTGCCGCCCAACCGGGACTAGCGGGAGGGCCGAGAGAGACCCAGTACTTC
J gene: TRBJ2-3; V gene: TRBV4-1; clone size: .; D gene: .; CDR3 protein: CASSQDDPRRVADTQYF; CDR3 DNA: TGCGCCAGCAGCCAAGATGACCCGCGACGAGTTGCAGATACGCAGTATTTT
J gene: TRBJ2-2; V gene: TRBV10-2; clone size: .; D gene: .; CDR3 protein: CASSVPGHRLGGELFF; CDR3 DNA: TGCGCCAGCAGTGTACCGGGACATAGGTTAGGCGGGGAGCTGTTTTTT
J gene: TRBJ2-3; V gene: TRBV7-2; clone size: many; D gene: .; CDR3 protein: CASSGYYEDTQYF; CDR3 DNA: TGTGCCAGCAGCGGCTATTATGAGGATACGCAGTATTTT
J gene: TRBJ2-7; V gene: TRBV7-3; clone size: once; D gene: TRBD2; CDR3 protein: CASSQGLAGTYEQYF; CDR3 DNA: TGTGCCAGCAGCCAGGGACTAGCGGGCACCTACGAGCAGTACTTC
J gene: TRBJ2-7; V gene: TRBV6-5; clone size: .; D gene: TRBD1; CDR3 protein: CASSRDRGYEQYF; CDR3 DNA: TGTGCCAGCAGTCGGGACAGGGGCTACGAGCAGTACTTC
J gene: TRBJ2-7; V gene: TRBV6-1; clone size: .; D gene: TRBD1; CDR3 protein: CASSEQGGTGPYEQYF; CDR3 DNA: TGTGCCAGCAGTGAACAAGGGGGGACAGGACCCTACGAGCAGTACTTC
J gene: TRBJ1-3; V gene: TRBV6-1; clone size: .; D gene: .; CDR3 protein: CASSGGPQSGNTIYF; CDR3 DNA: TGTGCCAGCAGTGGCGGACCCCAATCTGGAAACACCATATATTTT
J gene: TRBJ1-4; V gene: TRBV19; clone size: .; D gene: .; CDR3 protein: CASSLREEKLFF; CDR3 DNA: TGTGCCAGTAGCCTCCGAGAAGAAAAACTGTTTTTT
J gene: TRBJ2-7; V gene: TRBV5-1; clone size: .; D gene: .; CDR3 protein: CASSLGPGYEQYF; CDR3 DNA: TGCGCCAGCAGCTTGGGGCCCGGGTACGAGCAGTACTTC
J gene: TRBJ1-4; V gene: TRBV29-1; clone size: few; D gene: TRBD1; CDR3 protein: CSVTLTGWATNEKLFF; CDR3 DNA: TGCAGCGTTACTTTGACAGGGTGGGCTACTAATGAAAAACTGTTTTTT
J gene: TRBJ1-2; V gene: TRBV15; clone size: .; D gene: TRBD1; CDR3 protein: CATGDREGTYGYTF; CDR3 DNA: TGTGCCACCGGGGACAGGGAGGGTACCTATGGCTACACCTTC
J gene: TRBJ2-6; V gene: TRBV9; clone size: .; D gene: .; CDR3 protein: CASSGVAGANVLTF; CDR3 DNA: TGTGCCAGCAGTGGGGTAGCCGGGGCCAACGTCCTGACTTTC
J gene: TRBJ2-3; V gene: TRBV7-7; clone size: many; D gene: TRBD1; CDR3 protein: CASSPKTAGGTQYF; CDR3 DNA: TGTGCCAGCAGCCCAAAAACGGCAGGGGGAACGCAGTATTTT
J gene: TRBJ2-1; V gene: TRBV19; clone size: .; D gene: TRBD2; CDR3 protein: CASSGRGEQFF; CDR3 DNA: TGTGCCAGTAGCGGGAGGGGTGAGCAGTTCTTC
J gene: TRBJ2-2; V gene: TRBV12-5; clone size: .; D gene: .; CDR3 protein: CASGFVGGELFF; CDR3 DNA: TGTGCTAGTGGTTTTGTCGGCGGGGAGCTGTTTTTT
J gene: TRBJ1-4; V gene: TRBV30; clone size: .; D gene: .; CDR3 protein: CAWTTTGATNEKLFF; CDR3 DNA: TGTGCCTGGACCACGACGGGCGCAACTAATGAAAAACTGTTTTTT
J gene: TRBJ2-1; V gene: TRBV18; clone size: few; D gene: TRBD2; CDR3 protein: CASSPAGVDYNEQFF; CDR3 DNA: TGTGCCAGCTCACCAGCGGGAGTGGACTACAATGAGCAGTTCTTC
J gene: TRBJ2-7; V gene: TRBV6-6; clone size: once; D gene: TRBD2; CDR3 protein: CASSYGEGNYNEQYF; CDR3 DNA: TGTGCCAGCAGTTACGGGGAGGGTAACTACAACGAGCAGTACTTC
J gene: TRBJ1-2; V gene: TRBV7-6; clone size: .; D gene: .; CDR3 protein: CASSLATPGYGYTF; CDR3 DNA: TGTGCCAGCAGCTTGGCTACCCCGGGCTATGGCTACACCTTC
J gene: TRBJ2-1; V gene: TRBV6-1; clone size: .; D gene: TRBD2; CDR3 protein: CAVVELAGGSGEQFF; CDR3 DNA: TGTGCCGTGGTTGAGCTAGCGGGAGGGAGCGGTGAGCAGTTCTTC
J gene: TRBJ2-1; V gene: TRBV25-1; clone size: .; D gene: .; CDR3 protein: CASSGPATYNEQFF; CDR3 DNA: TGTGCCAGCAGTGGGCCAGCCACCTACAATGAGCAGTTCTTC
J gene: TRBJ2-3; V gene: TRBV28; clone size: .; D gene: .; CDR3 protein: CASSLLLGGTYF; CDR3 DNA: TGTGCCAGCAGCCTCCTTTTGGGGGGAACATATTTT
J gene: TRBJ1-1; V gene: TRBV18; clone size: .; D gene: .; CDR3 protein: CASSTLTEAFF; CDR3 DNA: TGTGCCAGCTCCACCCTCACTGAAGCTTTCTTT